What follows are 10 T cell receptor beta chains derived from one specimen sequenced in a study of blood T cell repertoires in COVID-19. The repertoire was sequenced with immunoSEQ multiplex PCR; TCRdb's copy has only in-frame clones and lacks some. The repertoire holds about 220,000 clones, with approximately 80% as singletons. The sequenced material came from PBMCs or T cells enriched from blood (not recorded which). The receptors were gathered from a woman in her fifties or sixties who had recovered from COVID-19.

The chain combines TRBV5-8 with TRBJ1-3, with TRBD1 matching over 7 bases. Germline V gene lookup returns CDR1 SGHTS and CDR2 YDEGEE. With 4 bases clipped from V and 2 bases from J, the junction kept 3 bases outside the gene matches. This CDR3 has 14 amino acids. The DNA for the CDR3 is TGTGCCAGCAGCCCGGGACAGCCTGGAAACACCATATATTTT. Translation: CASSPGQPGNTIYF. The full variable domain, with the rest looked up from reference TRBV5-8 and TRBJ1-3, is EAGVTQSPTHLIKTRGQQATLRCSPISGHTSVYWYQQALGLGLQFLLWYDEGEERNRGNFPPRFSGRQFPNYSSELNVNALELEDSALYLCASSPGQPGNTIYFGEGSWLTVV.

In this sample, this clone turned up once. V gene TRBV11-2 combines with J gene TRBJ1-2, with D unclear. Germline V lookup: CDR1 SGHAT, CDR2 FQNNGV. The length of the CDR3 is 12 residues. The V end was cut by 1 base, the J end by 7 bases, with 7 bases between. The CDR3 protein is CASSLGTAGYTF. The CDR3, as DNA: TGTGCCAGCAGCTTAGGTACAGCTGGCTACACCTTC. Looking up the rest from reference TRBV11-2 and TRBJ1-2 gives the full variable domain: EAGVAQSPRYKIIEKRQSVAFWCNPISGHATLYWYQQILGQGPKLLIQFQNNGVVDDSQLPKDRFSAERLKGVDSTLKIQPAKLEDSAVYLCASSLGTAGYTFGSGTRLTVV.

The chain couples TRBV19 to TRBJ1-5; D may be TRBD1 (6 bases). The ends were cut back, 10 bases at V and 0 bases at J, with 10 bases in the middle. Per germline, CDR1 LNHDA and CDR2 SQIVND (reference sequence). This CDR3 is 13 amino acids long. The DNA for the CDR3 is TGTGCCACCGGGACACTTAGCAATCAGCCCCAGCATTTT. Amino acid sequence: CATGTLSNQPQHF.

This chain connects TRBV5-1 to TRBJ2-4; 9 bases align to TRBD1. The CDR3 is 13 residues long. Germline V gene lookup returns CDR1 SGHRS and CDR2 YFSETQ. V lost 7 bases to trimming and J lost 5 bases; unmatched junction nucleotides: 4. CDR3 loop: CASGTGTQNIQYF. For the CDR3, the DNA is TGCGCCAGCGGGACAGGGACCCAAAACATTCAGTACTTC. The full variable domain, in which reference TRBV5-1 and TRBJ2-4 provide the parts outside the CDR3, is KAGVTQTPRYLIKTRGQQVTLSCSPISGHRSVSWYQQTPGQGLQFLFEYFSETQRNKGNFPGRFSGRQFSNSRSEMNVSTLELGDSALYLCASGTGTQNIQYFGAGTRLSVL.

This clone came up once. V and J are TRBV7-3 and TRBJ2-7, with 9 nucleotides matching TRBD1. Germline V CDR1 and CDR2: SGHTA, FQGTGA. The CDR3 runs 12 residues. Trimming took 6 bases from V and 8 from J; bases not matched to a gene: 5. The CDR3, as DNA: TGTGCCAGCAGGCCGACAGGGGGGAAGCAGTACTTC. Encoded protein: CASRPTGGKQYF.

The V gene is TRBV5-5, the J gene TRBJ1-5; D gene uncertain. CDR3 length equals 15 residues. Germline V gives CDR1 SGHKS, CDR2 YYEKEE (reference sequence). The ends were cut back, 1 base at V and 6 bases at J, with 14 bases in the middle. In DNA, the CDR3 is TGTGCCAGCAGCTTGTTAGCCGGTTTTGGTCAGCCCCAGCATTTT. It translates to CASSLLAGFGQPQHF.

V gene TRBV10-1 combines with J gene TRBJ2-5, with a possible D match to TRBD1 (5 bases). Germline assignment: CDR1 WNHNN and CDR2 SYGVQD (reference sequence). This CDR3 region has 15 residues. Trimming left V 9 bases short and J 5 bases short, with 22 bases between. CDR3 in DNA: TGCGCCAGAATTAATCGACTGGGGCACGGGGAGACCCAGTACTTC. This translates into CARINRLGHGETQYF.

J is TRBJ2-7 and V is TRBV15, with D perhaps matching TRBD2 (7 bases). Germline V CDR1 and CDR2: LNHNV, YYDKDF (reference sequence). This CDR3 comprises 15 residues. V lost 3 bases and J 5 bases, leaving 17 bases between the germline ends. Written as DNA, the CDR3 is TGTGCCACCAGCAGTGTGTCGGGGGGCGTCGACGAGCAGTACTTC. Protein product: CATSSVSGGVDEQYF.

This rearrangement joins TRBV4-1 to TRBJ1-2, with 11 bases matching TRBD1. The CDR3 runs to 18 residues. Trimming at V came to 3 bases and at J to 1 base, leaving 10 bases not matched to a gene. Germline V lookup: CDR1 MGHRA, CDR2 YSYEKL. This CDR3 reads CASSHPLGGTGGNYGYTF. CDR3 DNA: TGCGCCAGCAGCCACCCCCTTGGCGGGACAGGGGGTAACTATGGCTACACCTTC.

The chain links TRBV29-1 to TRBJ2-2, with no clear D. Germline CDR1 SQVTM, CDR2 ANQGSEA. V gave up 2 bases and J gave up 0 bases, with 7 bases separating them. The CDR3 totals 14 residues. CDR3 amino acids: CSVESRPNTGELFF. Here the CDR3 DNA reads TGCAGCGTTGAAAGCAGGCCGAACACCGGGGAGCTGTTTTTT.